This is a list of T cell receptor beta chains from one sample in a study of blood T cell repertoires in COVID-19. Some clones are missing from TCRdb's copy, which holds only in-frame ones; the method was immunoSEQ multiplex PCR. Altogether 150,000 to 170,000 clones are present, around 80% being singletons, with the ten largest covering under 9.5%. Sample: PBMCs or T cells enriched from blood (not recorded which). The origin of the receptors is a man aged 45-65 years who had recovered from COVID-19. Each CDR3 is given with its conserved first and last residue. A D gene is named only where the DNA matches it firmly. Only some rows state a clone size, as once, few, many or a class for expanded clones.

V: TRBV7-2; J: TRBJ1-2; size: NA; D: NA; DNA: TGTGCCAGCAGCTTCCGAAACAGGGTTGCAAACTATGGCTACACCTTC; CDR3: CASSFRNRVANYGYTF
V: TRBV5-6; J: TRBJ2-7; size: NA; D: NA; DNA: TGTGCCAGCAGCTTGATTTCTGACTACCTCTCCTACGAGCAGTACTTC; CDR3: CASSLISDYLSYEQYF
V: TRBV6-1; J: TRBJ1-1; size: NA; D: NA; DNA: TGTGCCAGCAGTGACCCAGGACTGATCAACACTGAAGCTTTCTTT; CDR3: CASSDPGLINTEAFF
V: TRBV30; J: TRBJ1-1; size: NA; D: NA; DNA: TGTGCCTGGAGGGGGTTTATAGACAGAAACACTGAAGCTTTCTTT; CDR3: CAWRGFIDRNTEAFF
V: TRBV28; J: TRBJ2-1; size: NA; D: TRBD2; DNA: TGTGCCAGCAGTTTAACTGGACTAGCGGGGGTCGAGCAGTTCTTC; CDR3: CASSLTGLAGVEQFF
V: TRBV3-1/TRBV3-2; J: TRBJ1-2; size: NA; D: TRBD1; DNA: TGTGCCAGCAGCCGCGGGACAGACTATGGCTACACCTTC; CDR3: CASSRGTDYGYTF
V: TRBV5-1; J: TRBJ2-3; size: NA; D: TRBD2; DNA: TGCGCCAGCAGGGACGGACTAGCGGGGAGCACAGATACGCAGTATTTT; CDR3: CASRDGLAGSTDTQYF
V: TRBV19; J: TRBJ2-5; size: once; D: TRBD2; DNA: TGTGCCAGTAGTATGAGCCAGGGCGGGGGGCCCATGAGGGACCAAGAGACCCAGTACTTC; CDR3: CASSMSQGGGPMRDQETQYF
V: TRBV19; J: TRBJ2-5; size: few; D: NA; DNA: TGTGCCAGTGGCGAGGTGGGTGGCGTAGAGACCCAGTACTTC; CDR3: CASGEVGGVETQYF
V: TRBV18; J: TRBJ1-2; size: NA; D: NA; DNA: TGTGCCAGCTCACCACCGTCTCGGAACAGGGAAGGCTACACCTTC; CDR3: CASSPPSRNREGYTF
V: TRBV18; J: TRBJ1-4; size: NA; D: NA; DNA: TGTGCCAGCTCACCGGGGGCTACTAATGAAAAACTGTTTTTT; CDR3: CASSPGATNEKLFF
V: TRBV4-1; J: TRBJ1-2; size: NA; D: NA; DNA: TGCGCCAGCAGCCAAAATCCCGGGAGGGAGGGGCTGGCTATCCAGGGCTACACCTTC; CDR3: CASSQNPGREGLAIQGYTF
V: TRBV9; J: TRBJ2-1; size: NA; D: NA; DNA: TGTGCCAGCAGCGGGCTCCGATCAAATGAGCAGTTCTTC; CDR3: CASSGLRSNEQFF
V: TRBV7-2; J: TRBJ2-2; size: NA; D: TRBD2; DNA: TGTGCCAGCAGCTTAGCAGGCAGCGGGGGGGCCTGGGAGCTGTTTTTT; CDR3: CASSLAGSGGAWELFF
V: TRBV7-2; J: TRBJ2-7; size: NA; D: TRBD1; DNA: TGTGCCAGCAGCTTAGTGGCAGCCTCCGGGACAGGATCCTACGAGCAGTACTTC; CDR3: CASSLVAASGTGSYEQYF
V: TRBV7-3; J: TRBJ1-2; size: NA; D: NA; DNA: TGTGCCAGCAGCTTAATGGAGATTTTTAACTATGGCTACACCTTC; CDR3: CASSLMEIFNYGYTF
V: TRBV2; J: TRBJ2-1; size: NA; D: TRBD1; DNA: TGTGCCAGCAGGCGACAGGGGGCTCGGGATGAGCAGTTCTTC; CDR3: CASRRQGARDEQFF
V: TRBV5-4; J: TRBJ2-5; size: once; D: NA; DNA: TGTGCCAGCAGCTTGGCCGTGGGGGGGCCCCAAGAGACCCAGTACTTC; CDR3: CASSLAVGGPQETQYF
V: TRBV5-4; J: TRBJ2-1; size: NA; D: TRBD2; DNA: TGTGCCAGCAGCCGGGGGCTAGCGGGGGCATCCAATGAGCAGTTCTTC; CDR3: CASSRGLAGASNEQFF
V: TRBV12-3/TRBV12-4; J: TRBJ1-1; size: NA; D: NA; DNA: TGTGCCAGCAGCCGACAGGAGAACACTGAAGCTTTCTTT; CDR3: CASSRQENTEAFF
V: TRBV11-3; J: TRBJ2-5; size: NA; D: NA; DNA: TGTGCCAGCAGCTTAGGGGCCGAAAAACAGGGAGGGGTGGAGACCCAGTACTTC; CDR3: CASSLGAEKQGGVETQYF
V: TRBV20-1; J: TRBJ2-5; size: NA; D: TRBD1; DNA: TGCAGTGCTAGTGTCAGGGGGAAGACCCAGTACTTC; CDR3: CSASVRGKTQYF
V: TRBV12-3/TRBV12-4; J: TRBJ1-5; size: NA; D: NA; DNA: TGTGCCAGCAGTGATTCACGGTTGCCCCAGCATTTT; CDR3: CASSDSRLPQHF
V: TRBV10-3; J: TRBJ1-1; size: NA; D: TRBD1; DNA: TGTGCCATCAGGACTGCATCACCGGAACCGGGACAGGAAGCTTTCTTT; CDR3: CAIRTASPEPGQEAFF
V: TRBV5-6; J: TRBJ1-4; size: NA; D: TRBD1; DNA: TGTGCCAGCAGGGGACAGCATAATGAAAAACTGTTTTTT; CDR3: CASRGQHNEKLFF
V: TRBV12-3/TRBV12-4; J: TRBJ1-2; size: NA; D: NA; DNA: TGTGCCAGCTCCCCGACAGAGTTATATGGCTACACCTTC; CDR3: CASSPTELYGYTF
V: TRBV2; J: TRBJ2-2; size: NA; D: TRBD1; DNA: TGTGCCAGCGGGACAGGGAGGACCGGGGAGCTGTTTTTT; CDR3: CASGTGRTGELFF
V: TRBV12-3/TRBV12-4; J: TRBJ1-2; size: NA; D: NA; DNA: TGTGCCAGCACCCCTACAGGATTGTACGGCTACACCTTC; CDR3: CASTPTGLYGYTF
V: TRBV29-1; J: TRBJ1-5; size: once; D: TRBD1; DNA: TGCAGCGTCGGACAGGGGAGACAGCCCCAGCATTTT; CDR3: CSVGQGRQPQHF
V: TRBV28; J: TRBJ2-1; size: NA; D: TRBD2; DNA: TGTGCCAGCAGTTCATCTACGGGACTAGCGGGGGGACATGAGCAGTTCTTC; CDR3: CASSSSTGLAGGHEQFF
V: TRBV6-4; J: TRBJ1-6; size: NA; D: NA; DNA: TGTGCCAGCAGTGCACAGCGGAATAATTCACCCCTCCACTTT; CDR3: CASSAQRNNSPLHF
V: TRBV5-1; J: TRBJ1-6; size: NA; D: TRBD1; DNA: TGCGCCAGCAGCTGGGGGACAGAGAATTCACCCCTCCACTTT; CDR3: CASSWGTENSPLHF
V: TRBV20-1; J: TRBJ2-3; size: NA; D: TRBD2; DNA: TGCAGTGCTAGTAAGGGCGGGGGTCATACGCAGTATTTT; CDR3: CSASKGGGHTQYF
V: TRBV4-3; J: TRBJ1-4; size: NA; D: NA; DNA: TGCGCCAGCAGCCAAGATCACACAGGCTATTATGAAAAACTGTTTTTT; CDR3: CASSQDHTGYYEKLFF
V: TRBV7-2; J: TRBJ2-7; size: NA; D: NA; DNA: TGTGCCAGCAGCACTCAGGGAGGGGGGGGTTACGAGCAGTACTTC; CDR3: CASSTQGGGGYEQYF
V: TRBV15; J: TRBJ1-3; size: NA; D: NA; DNA: TGTGCCACCAGCAGAGGGGGGCCGACCTCTGGAAACACCATATATTTT; CDR3: CATSRGGPTSGNTIYF
V: TRBV19; J: TRBJ1-2; size: few; D: NA; DNA: TGTGCCAGTAGTTCGGCGGACTCCATGTATGGCTACACCTTC; CDR3: CASSSADSMYGYTF
V: TRBV7-8; J: TRBJ2-3; size: NA; D: TRBD2; DNA: TGTGCCAGCAGCGTTAGCGGGGGGCGTGTTGATACGCAGTATTTT; CDR3: CASSVSGGRVDTQYF
V: TRBV6-2/TRBV6-3; J: TRBJ2-5; size: NA; D: TRBD2; DNA: TGTGCCAGCAGTCCCGTCCAACTAGCGGGGGGGCTAAAGACCCAGTACTTC; CDR3: CASSPVQLAGGLKTQYF
V: TRBV6-2/TRBV6-3; J: TRBJ2-7; size: NA; D: TRBD1; DNA: TGTGCCAGCAGTACCCGGACAGGTTCGGGCTCCTACGAGCAGTACTTC; CDR3: CASSTRTGSGSYEQYF
V: TRBV7-8; J: TRBJ1-4; size: NA; D: NA; DNA: TGTGCCAGCAGCCCTTCCCTGGGAGCAACTAATGAAAAACTGTTTTTT; CDR3: CASSPSLGATNEKLFF
V: TRBV24-1; J: TRBJ2-3; size: NA; D: NA; DNA: TGTGCCACCAGTGACCCTAGGTCAGATACGCAGTATTTT; CDR3: CATSDPRSDTQYF
V: TRBV2; J: TRBJ1-4; size: NA; D: NA; DNA: TGTGCCAGCAGTGAAGGGATAATACCGGGAGAAAAACTGTTTTTT; CDR3: CASSEGIIPGEKLFF
V: TRBV7-9; J: TRBJ1-4; size: NA; D: TRBD1; DNA: TGTGCCAGCTCCTGGGGACAGGGTAGCGAAAAACTGTTTTTT; CDR3: CASSWGQGSEKLFF
V: TRBV11-2; J: TRBJ2-7; size: NA; D: TRBD1; DNA: TGTGCCAGCAGCTCGGTATGGACCCTCGACAGGGCCGAGCAGTACTTC; CDR3: CASSSVWTLDRAEQYF
V: TRBV9; J: TRBJ1-5; size: NA; D: TRBD1; DNA: TGTGCCAGCAGCCGAACAGGGGCCTCGGGTCAGCCCCAGCATTTT; CDR3: CASSRTGASGQPQHF
V: TRBV7-9; J: TRBJ1-1; size: NA; D: TRBD1; DNA: TGTGCCAGCAGCCCCTGGACAGGAAGAACCCAAGCTTTCTTT; CDR3: CASSPWTGRTQAFF
V: TRBV10-1; J: TRBJ1-2; size: NA; D: TRBD1; DNA: TGCGCCAGAGACGACAGGGGCCGCTATGGCTACACCTTC; CDR3: CARDDRGRYGYTF
V: TRBV7-2; J: TRBJ1-4; size: once; D: TRBD1; DNA: TGTGCCAGCAGACAAAACAGGGGAACTAATGAAAAACTGTTTTTT; CDR3: CASRQNRGTNEKLFF
V: TRBV5-6; J: TRBJ1-5; size: NA; D: TRBD1; DNA: TGTGCCAGCAGCTCCACCGGGACAGGGGGCGTCAGTCAGCCCCAGCATTTT; CDR3: CASSSTGTGGVSQPQHF
V: TRBV5-1; J: TRBJ2-3; size: once; D: TRBD2; DNA: TGCGCCAGCAGGCTAACTAGCGGGGGGGCCAGCACAGATACGCAGTATTTT; CDR3: CASRLTSGGASTDTQYF
V: TRBV5-6; J: TRBJ1-6; size: NA; D: NA; DNA: TGTGCCAGCAGCTTGGGCGGGGGCAGGAGGAATAATTCACCCCTCCACTTT; CDR3: CASSLGGGRRNNSPLHF
V: TRBV2; J: TRBJ1-5; size: NA; D: TRBD1; DNA: TGTGCCAGCAGTCGGACAGGGGGAAATCAGCCCCAGCATTTT; CDR3: CASSRTGGNQPQHF